Each of the 2 T cell receptor beta chains below was sequenced from the same sample in a study of cytomegalovirus exposure and HLA in healthy donors (dated by TCRdb to about 2017). The library relied on the immunoSEQ multiplex PCR assay. The multiplex PCR relied on a mix of 60 forward primers for TCR Vbeta segments and 13 reverse primers for TCR Jbeta segments. Here the immuneACCESS table is served through TCRdb, limited to in-frame sequences with V and J called. Missing clones are a known gap in these copies; in checked studies unresolved V genes cover under half, and the rest lacks a known reason. The table for this sample lists approximately 170,000 clones; around 68% of them were counted only once. Of the sample, roughly 1.5% is held by the ten largest clones. Specimen: PBMCs. The receptors were sampled from a man in his fifties or sixties in good health and CMV-seronegative.

This sequence joins TRBV7-9 and TRBJ1-6; D unresolved. Germline loops: CDR1 SEHNR, CDR2 FQNEAQ (reference sequence). This CDR3 contains 14 residues. V was trimmed by 5 bases and J by 9 bases, leaving 14 bases between them. In DNA, the CDR3 is TGTGCCAGCAGCCGTGAGGGTCTCGGTTCACCCCTCCACTTT. Encoded protein: CASSREGLGSPLHF.

Notes on this clone: The junction does not match germline at one end; this may be a read error. This chain joins TRBV7-7 and TRBJ2-7; 10 nucleotides match TRBD1. The germline gives CDR1 SSHAT, CDR2 FNYEAQ (reference sequence). This CDR3 comprises 15 residues. This CDR3 reads CASSPRTGGDYEQYF. In DNA, the CDR3 is TGTGCTAGCAGCCCACGGACAGGGGGGGACTACGAGCAGTACTTC.